The 26 T cell receptor beta chains below were found in one sample sequenced in a study of vaccination and CD4 T cells after COVID-19. Regarding treatment: approximately 11-day PBMC culture with coronavirus spike peptide pools or control peptides (ViraFEST assay). Their specific antigens are unknown. The Oncomine TCR Beta short-read assay was applied to DNA of cultured CD4+ T cells. TCRdb reprocessed the PCR reads with MiXCR, giving one entry per CDR3 protein. The sample consists of some 8,000 distinct CDR3 sequences, around 21% of them appearing once. The sequencing used CD4+ T cells from blood, cultured in vitro, collected after SARS-CoV-2 vaccination. The receptor source for this set is a human donor who had recovered from COVID-19.

This clonotype was counted only a few times. The V call is TRBV7-2, the J call TRBJ2-5, with 14 bases matching TRBD2. Per germline, CDR1 SGHTA and CDR2 FQGNSA. Unmatched junction bases numbered 4, after V lost 5 bases and J lost 5 bases. This CDR3 region has 15 residues. In nucleotides, the CDR3 is TGTGCCAGCAGCCCGGGACTAGCGGGGGTTGAGACCCAGTACTTC. This gives the protein CASSPGLAGVETQYF.

The V and J genes are TRBV6-2 or TRBV6-3 and TRBJ1-5; D is unresolved. CDR3 length equals 14 residues. V was trimmed by 5 bases and J by 0 bases, leaving 8 bases between them. CDR1 is MNHEY, CDR2 SVGEGT, per germline. The CDR3 loop reads CASSPDISNQPQHF. CDR3 nucleotides: TGTGCCAGCAGTCCCGACATTAGCAATCAGCCCCAGCATTTT.

This clonotype ranks as medium-sized. DNA of the CDR3: TGTGCCAGCAGCTTACCATGGGTCCCTGAAGCTTTCTTT. This encodes CASSLPWVPEAFF. The rearrangement joins TRBV7-9 to TRBJ1-1, with D hard to call. Looked up from germline, CDR1 is SEHNR and CDR2 is FQNEAQ (reference sequence). V shed 2 bases and J shed 6 bases, with 10 bases lying between them. The CDR3 loop spans 13 amino acids.

Many counts were recorded for this clonotype. The V gene is TRBV28, the J gene TRBJ1-5; D call uncertain. V dropped 2 bases and J dropped 7 bases, with 18 bases sitting between them. Germline V CDR1 and CDR2: MDHEN, SYDVKM. The CDR3 has 16 residues. The CDR3 DNA sequence: TGTGCCAGCAGTTTACAACATCGACATTCAAGGCAGCCCCAGCATTTT. This gives the protein CASSLQHRHSRQPQHF. The complete variable domain, with remaining parts taken from reference TRBV28 and TRBJ1-5, reads DVKVTQSSRYLVKRTGEKVFLECVQDMDHENMFWYRQDPGLGLRLIYFSYDVKMKEKGDIPEGYSVSREKKERFSLILESASTNQTSMYLCASSLQHRHSRQPQHFGDGTRLSIL.

J is TRBJ1-5 and V is TRBV5-4, with D possibly matching TRBD1 (5 bases). CDR1 SGHNT and CDR2 YYREEE come from the germline V gene (reference sequence). The CDR3 has 15 amino acids. Between the trimmed V and J ends, which lost 4 bases and 0 bases, there was a span of 11 bases. The CDR3 here is CASSPGPSSNQPQHF. DNA for the CDR3: TGTGCCAGCAGCCCGGGACCGAGTAGCAATCAGCCCCAGCATTTT.

The J gene is TRBJ2-7, the V gene TRBV6-2 or TRBV6-3; 8 nucleotides align to TRBD2. V shed 6 bases, J shed 3 bases, and the junction held 10 bases outside the gene matches. CDR3 length: 15 residues. Germline V gene lookup returns CDR1 MNHEY and CDR2 SVGEGT. CDR3: CASSPGVAGYYEQYF. CDR3 nucleotides: TGTGCCAGCAGCCCCGGGGTAGCGGGGTACTACGAGCAGTACTTC.

By sample share, this clonotype is medium-sized. V is TRBV6-5 and J is TRBJ2-7, with TRBD1 identical over 9 bases. V was clipped by 4 bases and J by 7 bases; unmatched bases: 8. The germline CDR1 and CDR2 sequences are MNHEY and SVGAGI. The CDR3 length is 14 residues. CDR3 amino acids: CASSSGQGTGEQYF. The CDR3 DNA sequence: TGTGCCAGCAGTTCGGGACAGGGTACGGGGGAGCAGTACTTC.

In this sample, this clonotype turned up a few times. The rearrangement joins TRBV19 to TRBJ1-1; 8 bases are a match to TRBD1. This CDR3 contains 14 residues. Germline lookup yields CDR1 LNHDA and CDR2 SQIVND (reference sequence). V shed 6 bases and J 8 bases; nucleotides not matched to a gene: 11. The CDR3 DNA reads as TGTGCCAGTAGGATTGGGACAGGTCCGATGGAAGCTTTCTTT. Its protein is CASRIGTGPMEAFF.

This clonotype has only one observation. The chain carries TRBV10-1 and TRBJ1-5; 7 bases match TRBD1. With V trimmed by 8 bases and J by 0 bases, 7 bases remained unmatched. CDR1 WNHNN and CDR2 SYGVQD come from the germline V gene (reference sequence). The CDR3 has 15 residues. This CDR3 is CASPGQKNSNQPQHF. Written as DNA, the CDR3 is TGCGCCAGCCCGGGACAGAAAAATAGCAATCAGCCCCAGCATTTT.

This clonotype is medium-sized within its sample. The J gene is TRBJ2-3, the V gene TRBV15; D call uncertain. Trimming took 2 bases from V and 2 from J, leaving 11 bases between them. Germline V CDR1 and CDR2: LNHNV, YYDKDF (reference sequence). This CDR3 region has 15 residues. In nucleotides, the CDR3 is TGTGCCACCAGCAGACCGACCGTTTCCACAGATACGCAGTATTTT. Translated, it gives CATSRPTVSTDTQYF.

This clonotype was found a few times. V usage is TRBV6-5 and J usage is TRBJ1-2; 10 positions match TRBD1. Germline V gene sequence: CDR1 MNHEY, CDR2 SVGAGI. Trimming at V came to 4 bases and at J to 7 bases, leaving 6 bases not matched to a gene. This CDR3 has 14 amino acids. CDR3 region: CASSSTGTGVGYTF. The CDR3 DNA is TGTGCCAGCAGTTCAACTGGGACAGGGGTTGGCTACACCTTC.

The chain couples TRBV5-4 to TRBJ1-1; 8 bases are shared with TRBD1. Per germline, CDR1 SGHNT and CDR2 YYREEE (reference sequence). The junction had 6 bases not matched to a gene; V was cut back by 1 base and J by 1 base. This CDR3 has 16 residues. CDR3 sequence reads: CASSLLQGGANTEAFF. CDR3 in DNA: TGTGCCAGCAGCTTGTTACAGGGGGGGGCGAACACTGAAGCTTTCTTT. Together with reference TRBV5-4 and TRBJ1-1, the CDR3 gives the full variable domain: ETGVTQSPTHLIKTRGQQVTLRCSSQSGHNTVSWYQQALGQGPQFIFQYYREEENGRGNFPPRFSGLQFPNYSSELNVNALELDDSALYLCASSLLQGGANTEAFFGQGTRLTVV.

This clonotype is categorized as medium-sized (0.01 to 0.1%). The chain carries TRBV6-5 and TRBJ1-6; D may be TRBD1 (5 bases). Germline values: CDR1 MNHEY, CDR2 SVGAGI. CDR3 length: 15 residues. V was clipped by 4 bases and J by 6 bases, with 13 bases between them. This CDR3 is CASSWGPGINSPLHF. For the CDR3, the DNA is TGTGCCAGCAGTTGGGGACCCGGGATTAATTCACCCCTCCACTTT.

The chain combines TRBV6-2 or TRBV6-3 with TRBJ1-5, with TRBD1 as a possible D gene (5 bases). The CDR3 spans 17 residues. Trimming left V 2 bases short and J 1 base short, with 15 bases between. The germline V gene encodes CDR1 MNHEY and CDR2 SVGEGT. The CDR3 DNA reads as TGTGCCAGCAGTTACAAAGGGGCGGTAATCAGCAATCAGCCCCAGCATTTT. Encoded protein: CASSYKGAVISNQPQHF.

At least ten counts were recorded for this clonotype. This chain connects TRBV28 to TRBJ2-3; perhaps TRBD1 as D (6 bases). The CDR3 extends over 14 amino acids. V dropped 5 bases and J dropped 1 base, with 10 bases sitting between them. The germline V gene has CDR1 MDHEN and CDR2 SYDVKM. In nucleotides, the CDR3 is TGTGCCAGCAGTCCGACAGGCCGCACAGATACGCAGTATTTT. It codes for CASSPTGRTDTQYF.

The V gene is TRBV19, the J gene TRBJ1-1, with TRBD1 identical over 7 bases. Unmatched junction bases numbered 2, after V lost 6 bases and J lost 1 base. Germline CDR1 is LNHDA and CDR2 is SQIVND (reference sequence). The CDR3 covers 13 residues. The CDR3 DNA sequence: TGTGCCAGTAGCGGACAGGCGAACACTGAAGCTTTCTTT. It is translated as CASSGQANTEAFF. Variable domain in full (rest from reference TRBV19 and TRBJ1-1): DGGITQSPKYLFRKEGQNVTLSCEQNLNHDAMYWYRQDPGQGLRLIYYSQIVNDFQKGDIAEGYSVSREKKESFPLTVTSAQKNPTAFYLCASSGQANTEAFFGQGTRLTVV.

By its share, this clonotype is medium-sized. V gene TRBV20-1 combines with J gene TRBJ1-5, with a weak D call TRBD1 (5 bases). Trimming cost V 3 bases and J 6 bases, with 12 bases left between them. Germline V CDR1 and CDR2: DFQATT, SNEGSKA (reference sequence). The CDR3 covers 13 residues. CDR3 sequence reads: CSAREDRFQPQHF. The CDR3 DNA reads TGCAGTGCTAGGGAAGACAGATTTCAGCCCCAGCATTTT.

V usage is TRBV24-1 and J usage is TRBJ1-5; D not resolved. The CDR3 covers 15 residues. Germline lookup yields CDR1 KGHDR and CDR2 SFDVKD. V gave up 4 bases and J gave up 0 bases, with 9 bases separating them. The CDR3 is CATSDGRFSNQPQHF. The CDR3, as DNA: TGTGCCACCAGTGACGGCAGGTTTAGCAATCAGCCCCAGCATTTT.

The chain recombines TRBV18 with TRBJ1-2; D is uncertain. Germline values: CDR1 KGHSH, CDR2 LQKENI. This CDR3 has 15 residues. V dropped 0 bases and J dropped 1 base, with 9 bases sitting between them. The CDR3 sequence: CASSPPYTRNYGYTF. The CDR3 nucleotides are TGTGCCAGCTCACCACCGTACACCCGTAACTATGGCTACACCTTC. Together with reference TRBV18 and TRBJ1-2, the CDR3 gives the full variable domain: NAGVMQNPRHLVRRRGQEARLRCSPMKGHSHVYWYRQLPEEGLKFMVYLQKENIIDESGMPKERFSAEFPKEGPSILRIQQVVRGDSAAYFCASSPPYTRNYGYTFGSGTRLTVV.

This clonotype was recorded only once. V is TRBV29-1 and J is TRBJ2-3, with D possibly being TRBD2 (6 bases). V lost 2 bases to trimming and J lost 1 base, with 10 bases between them. The CDR3 has 14 residues. The germline V gene has CDR1 SQVTM and CDR2 ANQGSEA. CDR3 nucleotides: TGCAGCGTTGAACCGGAGGGAGGCACAGATACGCAGTATTTT. The encoded protein is CSVEPEGGTDTQYF.

This clonotype was counted ten times or more. The gene calls are TRBV7-2 and TRBJ1-5; no clear D gene. V dropped 6 bases and J dropped 0 bases, with 15 bases sitting between them. The CDR3 has 16 amino acids. From germline, CDR1 is SGHTA and CDR2 FQGNSA. CDR3 coding DNA: TGTGCCAGCAGGTACACGTGGGGAAATAGCAATCAGCCCCAGCATTTT. Translated: CASRYTWGNSNQPQHF.

V and J are TRBV10-3 and TRBJ1-2; 9 nucleotides align to TRBD1. Trimming took 7 bases from V and 6 from J; bases not matched to a gene: 12. Germline lookup yields CDR1 ENHRY and CDR2 SYGVKD. The CDR3 covers 15 residues. The CDR3 region has the DNA TGTGCCATCACACCGGGACAGGGAGGTCGCGATGGCTACACCTTC. It specifies CAITPGQGGRDGYTF.

The table lists this clonotype with many counts. This sequence joins TRBV20-1 and TRBJ2-7, with TRBD1 matching over 9 bases. The length of the CDR3 is 13 residues. V lost 4 bases to trimming and J lost 7 bases; unmatched junction nucleotides: 8. From germline, CDR1 is DFQATT and CDR2 SNEGSKA (reference sequence). CDR3 residues: CSATNRGLREQYF. DNA of the CDR3: TGCAGTGCTACGAACAGGGGGCTGCGGGAGCAGTACTTC.

V usage is TRBV5-1 and J usage is TRBJ2-5; D call uncertain. Germline CDR1 SGHRS, CDR2 YFSETQ. The germline V and J ends were trimmed by 4 bases and 2 bases, with 6 bases remaining between them. CDR3 length: 12 amino acids. This CDR3 reads CASSKFQETQYF. The CDR3 coding sequence is TGCGCCAGCAGCAAATTTCAAGAGACCCAGTACTTC.

This clonotype was counted many times. J is TRBJ1-1 and V is TRBV24-1, with D perhaps TRBD1 (6 bases). The ends were cut back, 5 bases at V and 1 base at J, with 22 bases in the middle. This CDR3 contains 18 residues. Germline V CDR1 and CDR2: KGHDR, SFDVKD. CDR3 residues: CATSGPGGQGRENTEAFF. In DNA form, the CDR3 reads TGTGCCACCAGTGGACCGGGGGGCCAGGGGCGGGAGAACACTGAAGCTTTCTTT.

Only a few counts were recorded for this clonotype. The chain carries TRBV6-5 and TRBJ1-1; D perhaps matches TRBD1 (6 bases). Germline loops: CDR1 MNHEY, CDR2 SVGAGI. The CDR3 loop spans 13 amino acids. The V gene lost 4 bases and the J gene lost 1 base, with 7 bases spanning the gap. The CDR3, as DNA: TGTGCCAGCAGTTCGACAGGGAACACTGAAGCTTTCTTT. This codes for CASSSTGNTEAFF.